This is a list of T cell receptor beta chains from one sample in a study of neurological immune-mediated disorders. TCRdb passed the 5' RACE reads through MiXCR, listing each CDR3 protein once. The sample has over 35,000 distinct CDR3 sequences, 12% seen once. Sequenced: PBMCs. These receptor sequences come from a female donor in good health. The CDR3 runs from the conserved cysteine through the conserved F or W. The D gene is left open where the match is weak. Clone size appears in some rows only: once, few, many, or a class for an expanded clone.

j_gene,abundance,v_gene,d_gene,CDR3aa,CDR3nt
TRBJ1-5,many,TRBV29-1,-,CSADLGPDQPQHF,TGCAGCGCAGACCTCGGTCCCGATCAGCCCCAGCATTTT
TRBJ2-7,many,TRBV6-5,-,CASSRPGSSSYEQYF,TGTGCCAGCAGCAGACCTGGCTCGAGCTCCTACGAGCAGTACTTC
TRBJ2-1,many,TRBV5-1,TRBD2,CASSRAGGFEQFF,TGCGCCAGCAGCCGAGCGGGGGGGTTTGAGCAGTTCTTC
TRBJ1-1,many,TRBV5-1,-,CASSPDMNTEAFF,TGCGCCAGCAGCCCCGACATGAACACTGAAGCTTTCTTT
TRBJ1-1,few,TRBV18,-,CASSPLRGGNTEAFF,TGTGCCAGCTCACCACTGAGGGGTGGGAACACTGAAGCTTTCTTT
TRBJ1-3,many,TRBV5-1,-,CASSLGQASGNTIYF,TGCGCCAGCAGCTTGGGACAGGCCTCTGGAAACACCATATATTTT
TRBJ2-1,many,TRBV5-1,-,CASRELVSYNEQFF,TGCGCCAGCAGGGAACTAGTTTCCTACAATGAGCAGTTCTTC
TRBJ2-7,many,TRBV5-1,-,CASSLGQLYEQYF,TGCGCCAGCAGCTTGGGCCAGCTCTACGAGCAGTACTTC
TRBJ1-2,many,TRBV3-1,-,CASSPGQKGYTF,TGTGCCAGCAGCCCCGGACAAAAGGGCTACACCTTC
TRBJ2-7,many,TRBV7-9,-,CASSSGTYEQYF,TGTGCCAGCAGCTCCGGGACCTACGAGCAATACTTC
TRBJ2-5,many,TRBV5-4,TRBD1,CASSLGDRGSGETQYF,TGTGCCAGCAGCTTGGGGGACAGGGGATCAGGCGAGACCCAGTACTTC
TRBJ2-7,many,TRBV28,TRBD1,CASSMTGNFYEQYF,TGTGCCAGCAGTATGACAGGGAATTTCTACGAGCAGTACTTC
TRBJ1-5,many,TRBV3-1,TRBD1,CASSNTGGNQPQHF,TGTGCCAGCAGTAACACAGGGGGCAATCAGCCCCAGCATTTT
TRBJ1-5,many,TRBV20-1,-,CSASRGNQPQHF,TGCAGTGCTAGTAGGGGGAATCAGCCCCAGCATTTT
TRBJ1-1,many,TRBV6-5,-,CASRPRGSNTEAFF,TGTGCCAGCAGGCCGAGGGGCTCGAACACTGAAGCTTTCTTT
TRBJ2-7,many,TRBV7-9,TRBD1,CASSPGTGIWEQYF,TGTGCCAGCAGCCCCGGGACAGGGATATGGGAGCAGTACTTC
TRBJ1-2,many,TRBV5-1,-,CASSPGGGDGYTF,TGCGCCAGCAGCCCCGGGGGAGGGGACGGCTACACCTTC
TRBJ2-3,many,TRBV5-1,TRBD2,CASRSTSGGPTDTQYF,TGCGCCAGCAGGTCGACTAGCGGGGGGCCCACAGATACGCAGTATTTT
TRBJ2-1,-,TRBV3-1,-,CASSHRAPGLTYNEQFF,TGTGCCAGCAGCCACCGCGCTCCGGGACTCACTTACAATGAGCAGTTCTTC
TRBJ1-2,many,TRBV29-1,-,CSVPGFHGYTF,TGCAGCGTTCCGGGTTTTCATGGCTACACCTTC
TRBJ1-1,many,TRBV27,-,CASSPKAFF,TGTGCCAGCAGTCCCAAAGCTTTCTTT
TRBJ2-5,-,TRBV7-2,TRBD2,CASSLVRRSGGAMETQYF,TGTGCCAGCAGCTTAGTTCGCCGTAGCGGGGGGGCGATGGAGACCCAGTACTTC
TRBJ2-7,many,TRBV6-5,-,CASSYGAPTYEQYF,TGTGCCAGCAGTTACGGGGCTCCCACCTACGAGCAGTACTTC
TRBJ2-2,many,TRBV10-1,TRBD2,CASSGGTSRYTGELFF,TGCGCCAGCAGTGGCGGGACTAGCAGATACACCGGGGAGCTGTTTTTT
TRBJ1-1,many,TRBV5-1,TRBD1,CASTPGTGNTEAFF,TGCGCCAGCACCCCAGGGACAGGGAACACTGAAGCTTTCTTT
TRBJ2-7,many,TRBV29-1,TRBD2,CSVELASGTYEQYF,TGCAGCGTTGAATTGGCTAGCGGAACCTACGAGCAGTACTTC
TRBJ2-4,many,TRBV10-1,TRBD2,CASFESGRTKNIQYF,TGCGCCAGTTTCGAGAGCGGGAGGACCAAAAACATTCAGTACTTC
TRBJ2-1,medium-sized,TRBV12-3/TRBV12-4,TRBD1,CASSAGTGVRNEQFF,TGTGCCAGCAGTGCCGGGACAGGGGTGCGGAATGAGCAGTTCTTC
TRBJ2-3,-,TRBV10-1,-,CASSPERRMTQYF,TGCGCCAGCAGCCCGGAAAGGCGAATGACGCAGTATTTT
TRBJ2-3,-,TRBV3-1,TRBD2,CASSHGLDDTDTQYF,TGTGCCAGCAGCCATGGACTAGACGACACAGATACGCAGTATTTT
TRBJ1-5,many,TRBV5-1,-,CASSDGDSRQPQHF,TGCGCCAGCAGCGATGGCGACAGCAGGCAGCCCCAGCATTTT
TRBJ2-3,many,TRBV29-1,-,CSVGTRQTDTQYF,TGCAGCGTTGGAACAAGACAGACAGATACGCAGTATTTT
TRBJ2-7,many,TRBV7-9,TRBD1,CASSSLTGGELYEQYF,TGTGCCAGCAGCTCCCTGACAGGGGGCGAACTCTACGAGCAGTACTTC
TRBJ1-1,many,TRBV5-1,-,CASSLLGGVYTEAFF,TGCGCCAGCAGCCTACTGGGGGGGGTTTACACTGAAGCTTTCTTT
TRBJ2-7,many,TRBV12-3/TRBV12-4,-,CASSLVRIAEQYF,TGTGCCAGCAGTTTAGTCCGGATTGCCGAGCAGTACTTC
TRBJ2-3,medium-sized,TRBV3-1,-,CASSPTDLTDTQYF,TGTGCCAGCAGTCCTACGGACCTCACAGATACGCAGTATTTT
TRBJ1-2,-,TRBV7-2,-,CASTLRRGIDNYGYTF,TGTGCCAGCACCCTGAGAAGGGGGATAGACAACTATGGCTACACCTTC
TRBJ2-3,-,TRBV2,-,CASSDQEVVTQYF,TGTGCCAGCAGTGACCAGGAGGTGGTGACGCAGTATTTT
TRBJ2-2,few,TRBV2,-,CASSPGTANTGELFF,TGTGCCAGCAGCCCCGGGACCGCGAACACCGGGGAGCTGTTTTTT
TRBJ2-3,many,TRBV5-1,-,CASRLWTGPSTDTQYF,TGCGCCAGCAGGTTGTGGACGGGCCCTAGCACAGATACGCAGTATTTT
TRBJ1-1,-,TRBV12-3/TRBV12-4,-,CASSRGSGRGMTEAFF,TGTGCCAGCAGCCGGGGATCCGGACGGGGGATGACTGAAGCTTTCTTT
TRBJ1-6,many,TRBV20-1,-,CSASDWTAINSPLHF,TGCAGTGCTAGCGATTGGACAGCGATTAATTCACCCCTCCACTTT
TRBJ2-3,many,TRBV5-1,-,CASSLARASSTDTQYF,TGCGCCAGCAGCTTGGCGCGCGCGTCTAGCACAGATACGCAGTATTTT
TRBJ1-1,many,TRBV18,-,CASSPWASWDTEAFF,TGTGCCAGCTCCCCTTGGGCCTCTTGGGACACTGAAGCTTTCTTT
TRBJ1-5,many,TRBV12-3/TRBV12-4,-,CASRLSGKSSNQPQHF,TGTGCCAGCAGGCTTTCGGGGAAGTCGAGCAATCAGCCCCAGCATTTT
TRBJ1-1,many,TRBV20-1,-,CSAPHRDTEAFF,TGCAGTGCGCCTCACAGGGACACTGAAGCTTTCTTT
TRBJ2-2,many,TRBV12-3/TRBV12-4,-,CASSFGRAEPGELFF,TGTGCCAGCAGTTTTGGTCGGGCGGAACCCGGGGAGCTGTTTTTT
TRBJ1-2,many,TRBV28,-,CASSSADFNYGYTF,TGTGCCAGCAGTTCGGCAGATTTTAACTATGGCTACACCTTC
TRBJ2-1,-,TRBV5-8,TRBD2,CASSTLGPTSGDEQFF,TGTGCCAGCAGCACATTGGGGCCGACTAGCGGTGATGAGCAGTTCTTC
TRBJ2-5,many,TRBV5-1,-,CASNPGAEETQYF,TGCGCCAGCAATCCAGGAGCCGAAGAGACCCAGTACTTC
TRBJ2-3,many,TRBV20-1,TRBD1,CSAKVQGVTDTQYF,TGCAGTGCCAAGGTGCAGGGGGTTACAGATACGCAGTATTTT
TRBJ2-2,many,TRBV5-1,TRBD2,CASKEASGTGELFF,TGCGCCAGCAAGGAGGCTAGCGGCACCGGGGAGCTGTTTTTT
TRBJ2-2,-,TRBV11-1,TRBD1,CASSSRDRTNTGELFF,TGTGCCAGCAGCTCCCGGGACAGGACTAACACCGGGGAGCTGTTTTTT
TRBJ1-2,many,TRBV12-3/TRBV12-4,-,CASNDSGEGGGYTF,TGTGCCAGCAACGACTCGGGGGAGGGAGGGGGCTACACCTTC